Shown below are 21 T cell receptor beta chains from a single sample sequenced in a study of cytomegalovirus exposure and HLA in healthy donors. Clones were read by immunoSEQ multiplex PCR, and TCRdb kept only the in-frame ones, dropping some. This sample has roughly 120,000 clones, with around nine tenths found just once. Specimen: PBMCs. The receptor set was obtained from a man aged 18 to 30 in good health and CMV-seropositive.

This clone occurred a few times. The chain recombines TRBV5-6 with TRBJ1-6, with TRBD1 matching over 7 bases. Germline V lookup: CDR1 SGHDT, CDR2 YYEEEE. This CDR3 has 13 residues. The V and J ends lost 4 bases and 6 bases, in that order; junction bases with no gene match: 1. The CDR3 region is CASSRDSNSPLHF. The DNA of the CDR3 is TGTGCCAGCAGCCGGGACAGTAATTCACCCCTCCACTTT.

Here the CDR3 reads CASSLRLEETQYF. CDR3 DNA sequence: TGTGCCAGCAGCTTAAGGCTAGAAGAGACCCAGTACTTC. The rearrangement links TRBV7-8 to TRBJ2-5; D is unclear. CDR1 is SGHVS, CDR2 FQNEAQ, per germline. CDR3 size: 13 residues. Trimming left V 2 bases short and J 3 bases short, with 7 bases between.

This clone was counted a few times. The chain links TRBV9 to TRBJ1-3; the match to TRBD1 covers 11 bases. This CDR3 is built from 15 residues. The V segment lost 3 bases and the J segment 3 bases; nucleotides outside the gene matches: 2. Germline values: CDR1 SGDLS, CDR2 YYNGEE. This CDR3 is CASSEDRGLGNTIYF. CDR3 nucleotides: TGTGCCAGCAGCGAGGACAGGGGGCTTGGAAACACCATATATTTT.

The V call is TRBV27, the J call TRBJ1-5, with 9 bases identical to TRBD1. Germline V gene data show CDR1 as MNHEY and CDR2 as SMNVEV (reference sequence). Trimming removed 5 bases from V and 4 bases from J; junction bases left unmatched: 9. This CDR3 is 16 amino acids long. The CDR3 loop reads CASSPLTGGVNQPQHF. The CDR3 coding sequence is TGTGCCAGCAGTCCGCTGACAGGGGGAGTTAATCAGCCCCAGCATTTT.

This chain joins TRBV15 and TRBJ1-1; no reliable D call. Germline values: CDR1 LNHNV, CDR2 YYDKDF (reference sequence). CDR3 length: 15 amino acids. Trimming removed 0 bases at V and 2 bases at J, with 10 bases between. CDR3 loop: CATSRELLTNTEAFF. The CDR3 region has the DNA TGTGCCACCAGCAGAGAACTGCTGACAAACACTGAAGCTTTCTTT.

The rearrangement links TRBV7-9 to TRBJ2-3, with D perhaps TRBD2 (5 bases). The V gene lost 1 base and the J gene lost 0 bases, with 17 bases spanning the gap. Germline CDR1 and CDR2: SEHNR and FQNEAQ (reference sequence). CDR3 length: 18 residues. The CDR3 loop is CASSLVWRNPTSTDTQYF. The CDR3 DNA reads as TGTGCCAGCAGCTTAGTCTGGAGGAATCCAACTAGCACAGATACGCAGTATTTT. Looking up the rest from reference TRBV7-9 and TRBJ2-3 gives the full variable domain: DTGVSQNPRHKITKRGQNVTFRCDPISEHNRLYWYRQTLGQGPEFLTYFQNEAQLEKSRLLSDRFSAERPKGSFSTLEIQRTEQGDSAMYLCASSLVWRNPTSTDTQYFGPGTRLTVL.

This clone occurred a few times. CDR3 sequence: CASSINTGRYGYTF. The CDR3 DNA sequence: TGTGCCAGTAGTATAAACACAGGGCGCTATGGCTACACCTTC. J is TRBJ1-2 and V is TRBV19, with D tentatively TRBD1 (6 bases). V gave up 2 bases and J gave up 4 bases, with 11 bases separating them. Germline V gives CDR1 LNHDA, CDR2 SQIVND (reference sequence). The CDR3 has 14 amino acids.

V usage is TRBV6-5 and J usage is TRBJ1-4; no clear D gene. Germline CDR1 reads MNHEY; CDR2 reads SVGAGI. Between the trimmed V and J ends, which lost 5 bases and 0 bases, there was a span of 7 bases. The CDR3 is made up of 14 amino acids. The CDR3 sequence: CASSTTTTNEKLFF. The CDR3 DNA reads as TGTGCCAGCAGTACAACCACAACTAATGAAAAACTGTTTTTT.

The rearrangement joins TRBV5-6 to TRBJ2-7; possible D gene TRBD1, 5 bases. CDR3 size: 13 residues. Between the trimmed V and J ends, which lost 4 bases and 5 bases, there was a span of 13 bases. Germline V lookup: CDR1 SGHDT, CDR2 YYEEEE. CDR3 loop: CASSKGLRHEQYF. CDR3 bases: TGTGCCAGCAGCAAGGGGTTACGCCACGAGCAGTACTTC. The entire variable domain, with the rest obtained from reference TRBV5-6 and TRBJ2-7, is as follows: DAGVTQSPTHLIKTRGQQVTLRCSPKSGHDTVSWYQQALGQGPQFIFQYYEEEERQRGNFPDRFSGHQFPNYSSELNVNALLLGDSALYLCASSKGLRHEQYFGPGTRLTVT.

The chain has TRBV4-1 and TRBJ1-6; D unclear. The V end was cut by 3 bases, the J end by 10 bases, with 16 bases between. There are 15 residues in the CDR3. The V gene's germline CDR1 is MGHRA and CDR2 YSYEKL. The CDR3 loop reads CASSQAGYGGSPLHF. CDR3 DNA sequence: TGCGCCAGCAGCCAGGCGGGGTACGGAGGGTCACCCCTCCACTTT.

The genes are TRBV9 and TRBJ2-1, with a tentative D call TRBD2 (7 bases). Germline V gives CDR1 SGDLS, CDR2 YYNGEE. Trimming removed 6 bases at V and 7 bases at J, with 20 bases between. This CDR3 contains 15 residues. The CDR3 reads CASTLGGGAGNEQFF. The CDR3 nucleotides read TGTGCCAGCACCTTAGGAGGGGGGGCAGGGAATGAGCAGTTCTTC.

The V call is TRBV5-5, the J call TRBJ2-6, with D possibly being TRBD2 (5 bases). V was pared by 0 bases and J by 3 bases, with 7 bases between. Germline V lookup: CDR1 SGHKS, CDR2 YYEKEE (reference sequence). The CDR3 is 15 amino acids. The CDR3 protein is CASSLAGVGANVLTF. The CDR3 nucleotides read TGTGCCAGCAGCTTGGCCGGGGTTGGGGCCAACGTCCTGACTTTC.

This chain uses TRBV6-1 with TRBJ2-7, with 8 nucleotides matching TRBD1. J was trimmed by 0 bases and V by 7 bases; bases with no gene match: 8. Germline CDR1 is MNHNS and CDR2 is SASEGT. The CDR3 runs 15 residues. CDR3 nucleotides: TGTGCCAGCATAAAGGACAGGGTCAGCTCCTACGAGCAGTACTTC. Translation: CASIKDRVSSYEQYF.

V is TRBV5-4 and J is TRBJ2-1; TRBD2 agrees at 11 bases. CDR3 length: 16 amino acids. With V trimmed by 2 bases and J by 4 bases, 5 bases remained unmatched. Per germline, CDR1 SGHNT and CDR2 YYREEE (reference sequence). Here the CDR3 reads CASSFSGLADYNEQFF. CDR3 DNA sequence: TGTGCCAGCAGCTTTTCGGGACTAGCGGATTACAATGAGCAGTTCTTC.

The gene calls are TRBV19 and TRBJ1-2; unclear D gene. Trimming pared 7 bases from V and 5 bases from J, leaving 17 bases between. CDR1 is LNHDA, CDR2 SQIVND, per germline (reference sequence). This CDR3 contains 14 residues. The CDR3 loop reads CASTVDGFPYGYTF. DNA for the CDR3: TGTGCCAGTACAGTCGACGGGTTCCCTTATGGCTACACCTTC.

The chain links TRBV2 to TRBJ2-4; D possibly corresponds to TRBD1 (5 bases). Trimming shortened V by 5 bases and J by 13 bases, and 27 bases separated the two germline ends. Germline CDR1 reads SNHLY; CDR2 reads FYNNEI. This CDR3 region has 16 residues. The CDR3 DNA reads as TGTGCCAGCAGTATGAGAGACGAGACAGCCCTCGCAGTCCAGTACTTC. Amino acid sequence: CASSMRDETALAVQYF.

The rearrangement joins TRBV10-1 to TRBJ2-3, with 8 bases matching TRBD1. CDR3 length: 14 amino acids. Unmatched junction bases numbered 4, after V lost 4 bases and J lost 4 bases. Per the germline V gene, CDR1 is WNHNN and CDR2 is SYGVQD (reference sequence). CDR3 sequence (DNA): TGCGCCAGCAGTGGGACAGGGATCGCAGATACGCAGTATTTT. This encodes CASSGTGIADTQYF.

V and J are TRBV5-4 and TRBJ1-2; the match to TRBD1 covers 7 bases. J lost 5 bases, V lost 7 bases, and 8 bases had no gene match. The CDR3 runs 13 residues. Germline values: CDR1 SGHNT, CDR2 YYREEE (reference sequence). The CDR3 here is CASAPGQEYGYTF. CDR3 in DNA: TGTGCCAGCGCGCCAGGACAGGAGTATGGCTACACCTTC.

The rearrangement joins TRBV10-3 to TRBJ2-1; 15 nucleotides match TRBD2. The CDR3 is 14 residues long. CDR1 ENHRY and CDR2 SYGVKD come from the germline V gene. V lost 10 bases, J lost 9 bases, and 7 bases stayed unmatched. Here the CDR3 DNA reads TGTGCCACGGGGACTAGCGGGGGGACGGGTGAGCAGTTCTTC. This encodes CATGTSGGTGEQFF.

This chain uses TRBV7-2 with TRBJ1-1; D is perhaps TRBD1 (5 bases). Germline values: CDR1 SGHTA, CDR2 FQGNSA. The CDR3 is 14 residues long. The ends were cut back, 3 bases at V and 10 bases at J, with 18 bases in the middle. The CDR3, as DNA: TGTGCCAGCAGCTTTTACGGGGGGGATGTCGGAGCTTTCTTT. This encodes CASSFYGGDVGAFF.

This clone was recorded a few times. The chain couples TRBV7-8 to TRBJ2-2, with D maybe TRBD1 (6 bases). The germline V gene encodes CDR1 SGHVS and CDR2 FQNEAQ. This CDR3 region has 14 residues. V lost 7 bases to trimming and J lost 5 bases, with 14 bases between them. The CDR3 reads CASTPRGLTGELFF. DNA for the CDR3: TGTGCCAGCACCCCCAGGGGCCTAACCGGGGAGCTGTTTTTT. Filled out from reference TRBV7-8 and TRBJ2-2, the complete variable domain reads GAGVSQSPRYKVAKRGQDVALRCDPISGHVSLFWYQQALGQGPEFLTYFQNEAQLDKSGLPSDRFFAERPEGSVSTLKIQRTQQEDSAVYLCASTPRGLTGELFFGEGSRLTVL.